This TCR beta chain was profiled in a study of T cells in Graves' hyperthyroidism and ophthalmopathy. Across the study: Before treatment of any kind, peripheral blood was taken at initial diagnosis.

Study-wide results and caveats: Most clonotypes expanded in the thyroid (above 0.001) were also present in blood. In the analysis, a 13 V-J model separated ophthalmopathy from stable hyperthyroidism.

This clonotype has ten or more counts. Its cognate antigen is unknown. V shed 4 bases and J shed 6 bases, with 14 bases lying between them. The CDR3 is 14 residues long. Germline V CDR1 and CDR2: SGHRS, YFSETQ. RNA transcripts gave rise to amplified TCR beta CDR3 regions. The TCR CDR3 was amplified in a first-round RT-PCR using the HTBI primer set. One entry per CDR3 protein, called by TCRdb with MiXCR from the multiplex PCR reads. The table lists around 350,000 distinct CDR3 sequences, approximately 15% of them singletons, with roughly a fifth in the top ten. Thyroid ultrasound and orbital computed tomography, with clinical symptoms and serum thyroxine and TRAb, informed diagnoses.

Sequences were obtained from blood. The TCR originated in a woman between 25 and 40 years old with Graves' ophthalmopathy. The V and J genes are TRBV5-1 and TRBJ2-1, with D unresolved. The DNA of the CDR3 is TGCGCCAGCAGCACATTCGGCGATGGCAATGAGCAGTTCTTC. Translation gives CASSTFGDGNEQFF.